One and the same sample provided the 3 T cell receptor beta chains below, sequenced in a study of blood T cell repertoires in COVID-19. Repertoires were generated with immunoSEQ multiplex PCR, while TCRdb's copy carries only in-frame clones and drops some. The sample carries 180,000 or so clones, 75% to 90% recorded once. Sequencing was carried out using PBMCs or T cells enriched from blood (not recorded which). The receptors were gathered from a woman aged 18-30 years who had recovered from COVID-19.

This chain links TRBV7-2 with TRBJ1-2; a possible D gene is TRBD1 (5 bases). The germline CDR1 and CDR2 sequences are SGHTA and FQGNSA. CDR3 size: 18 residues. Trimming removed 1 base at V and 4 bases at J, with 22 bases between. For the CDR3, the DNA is TGTGCCAGCAGCTTAGAGGACAAGAGGAGGGTCTTGGGCTATGGCTACACCTTC. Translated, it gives CASSLEDKRRVLGYGYTF.

For the CDR3, the DNA is TGTGCCAGCAGCCCAATGACTAGCTACGAGCAGTACTTC. The encoded protein is CASSPMTSYEQYF. The rearrangement joins TRBV14 to TRBJ2-7, with TRBD2 as a possible D gene (6 bases). Trimming left V 4 bases short and J 3 bases short, with 10 bases between. Germline-derived CDR1 and CDR2 are SGHDN and FVKESK. The CDR3 loop spans 13 amino acids.

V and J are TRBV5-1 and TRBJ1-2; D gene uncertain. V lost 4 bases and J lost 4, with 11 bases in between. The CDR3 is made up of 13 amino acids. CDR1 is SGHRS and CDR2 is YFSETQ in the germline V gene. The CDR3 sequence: CASSPTRAYGYTF. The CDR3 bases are TGCGCCAGCAGCCCGACGAGGGCCTATGGCTACACCTTC.